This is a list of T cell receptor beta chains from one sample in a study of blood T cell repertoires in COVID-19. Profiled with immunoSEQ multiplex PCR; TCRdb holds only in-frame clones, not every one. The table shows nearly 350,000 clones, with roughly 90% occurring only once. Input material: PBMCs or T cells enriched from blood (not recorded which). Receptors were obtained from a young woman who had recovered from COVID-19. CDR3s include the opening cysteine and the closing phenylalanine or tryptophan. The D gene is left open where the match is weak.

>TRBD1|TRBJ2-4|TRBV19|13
TGTGCCAGTAGGGGGACAGGGGCCAACATTCAGTACTTC
CASRGTGANIQYF
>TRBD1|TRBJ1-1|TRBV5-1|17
TGCGCCAGCCACCCTTACTGGGACAGGGGAGAAAACACTGAAGCTTTCTTT
CASHPYWDRGENTEAFF
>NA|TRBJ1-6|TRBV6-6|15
TGTGCCAGCAGTTGGCGACAGGTCCCTAATTCACCCCTCCACTTT
CASSWRQVPNSPLHF
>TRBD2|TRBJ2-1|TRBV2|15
TGTGCCAGCAGGGTAAATAGCGGGGGGGTCGATGAGCAGTTCTTC
CASRVNSGGVDEQFF
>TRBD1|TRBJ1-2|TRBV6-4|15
TGTGCCAGCAGTGCCGGACAGGGGGCCAACTATGGCTACACCTTC
CASSAGQGANYGYTF
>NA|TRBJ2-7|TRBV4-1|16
TGCGCCAGCAGCCAAGATGACCCCCAGGGGCCCTACGAGCAGTACTTC
CASSQDDPQGPYEQYF
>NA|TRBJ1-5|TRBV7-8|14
TGTGCCAGCAGCTTATCAGGGGGCAATCAGCCCCAGCATTTT
CASSLSGGNQPQHF
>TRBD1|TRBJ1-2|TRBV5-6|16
TGTGCCAGCAGCGTTCCCGGGACAGGGGCCTTATATGGCTACACCTTC
CASSVPGTGALYGYTF
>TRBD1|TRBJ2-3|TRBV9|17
TGTGCCAGCAGCGTAGGGGACAGGGGTCCTAGCACAGATACGCAGTATTTT
CASSVGDRGPSTDTQYF
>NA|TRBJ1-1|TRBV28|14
TGTGCCAGCAGTCCGGTCCCCCAGAACACTGAAGCTTTCTTT
CASSPVPQNTEAFF
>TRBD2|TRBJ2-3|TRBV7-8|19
TGTGCCAGCAGCTTAACCTCCGGGACTAGCGTCGGTAGTGTCGATACGCAGTATTTT
CASSLTSGTSVGSVDTQYF
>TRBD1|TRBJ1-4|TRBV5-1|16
TGCGCCAGCAGCGGGTTAGGACAGGGCAATAATGAAAAACTGTTTTTT
CASSGLGQGNNEKLFF
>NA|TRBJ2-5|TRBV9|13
TGTGCCAGCAGCATTCGGGGACAAGAGACCCAGTACTTC
CASSIRGQETQYF